This T cell receptor (beta chain) was documented in a study of CD8 T cells in Susac syndrome. An amount of RNA that ranged from roughly 0.45 to 1 ug was reverse transcribed with random hexamers. TCRdb reanalysed the immunoSEQ multiplex PCR reads using MiXCR and keeps one entry per CDR3 protein. The data contain more than 70,000 distinct CDR3 sequences, over 75% of them seen just once; the ten biggest clones take up around 0.5%. Per germline, CDR1 MNHEY and CDR2 SMNVEV (reference sequence). This CDR3 is 15 amino acids long. The trim removed 1 base at V and 6 bases at J, leaving 4 bases unmatched. The sequenced material came from CD8+ T cells from PBMCs. This chain uses TRBV27 with TRBJ2-1; 9 bases map to TRBD2. The clonotype comes from a human donor with multiple sclerosis. The CDR3 is CASSLYSGSANEQFF. The DNA for the CDR3 is TGTGCCAGCAGTTTATATAGCGGGAGTGCCAATGAGCAGTTCTTC.